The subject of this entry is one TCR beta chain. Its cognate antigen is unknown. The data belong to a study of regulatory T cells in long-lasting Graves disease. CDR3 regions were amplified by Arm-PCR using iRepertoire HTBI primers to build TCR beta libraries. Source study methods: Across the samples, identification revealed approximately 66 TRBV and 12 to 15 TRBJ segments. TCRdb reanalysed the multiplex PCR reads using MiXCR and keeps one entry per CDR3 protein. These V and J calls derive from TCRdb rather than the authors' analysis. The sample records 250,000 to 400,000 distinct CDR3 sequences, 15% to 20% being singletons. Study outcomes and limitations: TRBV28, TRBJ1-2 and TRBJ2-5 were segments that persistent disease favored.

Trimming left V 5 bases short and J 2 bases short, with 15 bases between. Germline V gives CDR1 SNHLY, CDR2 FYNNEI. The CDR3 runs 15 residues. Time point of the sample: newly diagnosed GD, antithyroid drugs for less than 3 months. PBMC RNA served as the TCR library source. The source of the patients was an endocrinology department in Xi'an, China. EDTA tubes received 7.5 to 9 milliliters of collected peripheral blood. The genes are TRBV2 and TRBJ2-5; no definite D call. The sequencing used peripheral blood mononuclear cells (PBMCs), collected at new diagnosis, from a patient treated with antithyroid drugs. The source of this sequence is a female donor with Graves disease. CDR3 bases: TGTGCCAGCAGTTTGAGGTGGCACGAGCAAGAGACCCAGTACTTC. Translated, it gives CASSLRWHEQETQYF. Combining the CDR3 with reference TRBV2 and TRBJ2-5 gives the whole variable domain EPEVTQTPSHQVTQMGQEVILRCVPISNHLYFYWYRQILGQKVEFLVSFYNNEISEKSEIFDDQFSVERPDGSNFTLKIRSTKLEDSAMYFCASSLRWHEQETQYFGPGTRLLVL.